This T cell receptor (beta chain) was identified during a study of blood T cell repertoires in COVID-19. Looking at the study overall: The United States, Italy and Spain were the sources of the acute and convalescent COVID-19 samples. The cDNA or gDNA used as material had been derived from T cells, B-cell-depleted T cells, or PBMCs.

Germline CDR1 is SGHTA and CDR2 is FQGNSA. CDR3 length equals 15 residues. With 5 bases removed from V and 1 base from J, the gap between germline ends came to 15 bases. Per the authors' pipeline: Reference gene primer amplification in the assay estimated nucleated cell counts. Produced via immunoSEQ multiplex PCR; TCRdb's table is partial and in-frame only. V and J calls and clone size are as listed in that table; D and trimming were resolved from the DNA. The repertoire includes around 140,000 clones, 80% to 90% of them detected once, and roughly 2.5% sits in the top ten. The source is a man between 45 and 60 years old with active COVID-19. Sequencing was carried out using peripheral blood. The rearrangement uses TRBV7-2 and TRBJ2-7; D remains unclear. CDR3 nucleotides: TGTGCCAGCAGCGTATCAAGGAGTTGGTCCTACGAGCAGTACTTC. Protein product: CASSVSRSWSYEQYF.